This T cell receptor beta chain was recorded in a study of T-cell reconstitution after alpha-beta-depleted transplantation in children. Germline V gene data show CDR1 as SGHNT and CDR2 as YENEEA. The length of the CDR3 is 16 residues. V lost 5 bases and J lost 0; bases outside the gene matches: 5. A few counts support this clonotype. The TCRbeta library was prepared with unique molecular identifiers. TCRdb processed the PCR reads anew with MiXCR; each CDR3 protein has one entry. This sample has about 72,000 distinct CDR3 sequences, with 5.5% to 7.5% found just once. The material was PBMCs from the stem cell graft donor, obtained from the stem cell graft. The clonotype originates from a human donor who donated a stem cell graft to a child with acute lymphoblastic leukemia. This chain joins TRBV11-3 and TRBJ1-5; TRBD1 agrees at 9 bases. The CDR3 nucleotides are TGTGCCAGCAGCCCAGACAGGGGGGGTAGCAATCAGCCCCAGCATTTT. It encodes CASSPDRGGSNQPQHF.